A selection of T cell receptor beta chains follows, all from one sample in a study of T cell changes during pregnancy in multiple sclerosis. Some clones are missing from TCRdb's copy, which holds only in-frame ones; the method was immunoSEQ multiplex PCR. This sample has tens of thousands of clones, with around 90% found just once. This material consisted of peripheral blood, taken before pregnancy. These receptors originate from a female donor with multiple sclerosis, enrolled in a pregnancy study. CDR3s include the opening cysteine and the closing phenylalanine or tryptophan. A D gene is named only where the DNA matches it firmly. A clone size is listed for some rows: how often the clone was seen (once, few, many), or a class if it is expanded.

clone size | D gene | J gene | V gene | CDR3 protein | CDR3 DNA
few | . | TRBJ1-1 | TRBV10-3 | CAISESSDEGGNTEAFF | TGTGCCATCAGTGAGTCTTCGGACGAGGGAGGGAACACTGAAGCTTTCTTT
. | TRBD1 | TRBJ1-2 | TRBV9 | CASAEGTEYGYTF | TGTGCCAGCGCAGAGGGGACAGAGTATGGCTACACCTTC
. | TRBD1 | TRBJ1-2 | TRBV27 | CASSLRQGVLRGYTF | TGTGCCAGCAGTTTAAGACAGGGGGTCTTACGTGGCTACACCTTC
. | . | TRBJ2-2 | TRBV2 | CASSERRDLTGELFF | TGTGCCAGCAGTGAAAGGAGGGACCTCACCGGGGAGCTGTTTTTT
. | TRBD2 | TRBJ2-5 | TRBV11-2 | CASSPYAGEQETQYF | TGTGCCAGCAGCCCATACGCGGGGGAACAAGAGACCCAGTACTTC
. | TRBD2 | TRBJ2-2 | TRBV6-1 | CASSERASGGAAGELFF | TGTGCCAGCAGTGAAAGGGCTAGCGGGGGGGCCGCCGGGGAGCTGTTTTTT
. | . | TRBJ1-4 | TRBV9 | CASSVGVDGEKLFF | TGTGCCAGCAGCGTCGGGGTGGATGGTGAAAAACTGTTTTTT
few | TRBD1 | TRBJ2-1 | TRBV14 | CASSHSTGGWNEQFF | TGTGCCAGCAGCCATTCGACAGGGGGCTGGAATGAGCAGTTCTTC
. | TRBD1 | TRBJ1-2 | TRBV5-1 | CASSPGDRSYGYTF | TGCGCCAGCAGCCCGGGGGACAGAAGTTATGGCTACACCTTC
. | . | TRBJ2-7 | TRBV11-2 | CASSFESRYEQYF | TGTGCCAGCAGCTTTGAGTCCCGGTACGAGCAGTACTTC
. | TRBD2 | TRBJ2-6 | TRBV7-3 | CASSPGGSGANVLTF | TGTGCCAGCAGCCCGGGGGGCTCTGGGGCCAACGTCCTGACTTTC
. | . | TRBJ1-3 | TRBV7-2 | CASSLDSRGPGNTIYF | TGTGCCAGCAGCTTAGATTCCAGGGGCCCTGGAAACACCATATATTTT